This T cell receptor (beta chain) originates from a study of prognosis after radiotherapy for stage I lung cancer. V dropped 5 bases and J dropped 5; count of bases not matched to a gene: 7. Germline V CDR1 and CDR2: SGHVS, FQNEAQ. The CDR3 covers 14 residues. With two-round multiplex PCR, TCR beta CDR3 sequences were amplified from genomic DNA. Individual primers that were specific to each TRBV and TRBJ gene served in first-round PCR. TCRdb analysed the multiplex PCR reads with MiXCR anew, one entry per CDR3 protein. The table shows 31,000 or so distinct CDR3 sequences, with around two fifths occurring only once.

The input for sequencing was PBMCs, taken before or after stereotactic body radiation therapy (not recorded which). The rearrangement links TRBV7-8 to TRBJ2-3; 7 bases match TRBD1. This receptor was taken from a donor at least 50 years old with non-small cell lung cancer. CDR3: CASSASPGGDTQYF. CDR3 in DNA: TGTGCCAGCAGCGCGTCGCCAGGGGGAGATACGCAGTATTTT.